Given below is one TCR beta chain in context. Its antigen is undetermined. V shed 0 bases and J shed 2 bases, with 7 bases lying between them. From germline, CDR1 is MNHNY and CDR2 SVGAGI (reference sequence). This CDR3 has 14 residues. This entry is derived from a study of blood T cells in healthy people across ages. Overall study results and limits: The study lacked donor CMV status, which possibly confounded expanded clonotype changes.

Next came a second PCR, run for about 6 to 12 cycles, which used a sample-barcoded 5' primer along with a J-beta primer mix. One entry per CDR3 protein, called by TCRdb with MiXCR from the 5' RACE reads. The repertoire holds about 640,000 distinct CDR3 sequences, with roughly 58% as singletons. The origin of this receptor is a man in his fifties or sixties in good health. Sequenced sample: blood. The chain employs TRBV6-6 and TRBJ1-2; D gene uncertain. The CDR3 bases are TGTGCCAGCAGTTACTCGGAGCGGAACTATGGCTACACCTTC. This gives the protein CASSYSERNYGYTF.